This T cell receptor (beta chain) derives from a study of blood T cells in healthy people across ages. Primers used in a second PCR of roughly 7 to 12 cycles were a sample-barcoded 5' primer and a J-beta primer mix. A template-switch adaptor that had 12 random nucleotides put a tag on each cDNA molecule. TCRdb processed the 5' RACE reads anew with MiXCR; each CDR3 protein has one entry. The repertoire has 950,000 to 1,200,000 distinct CDR3 sequences, around two fifths of them found once; the top ten carry around 13%. Total RNA was extracted at no less than 5.5 micrograms per sample. Per germline, CDR1 MNHEY and CDR2 SVGEGT. V dropped 0 bases and J dropped 7 bases, with 7 bases sitting between them. The CDR3 is 13 residues long.

Material for sequencing was blood. V usage is TRBV6-2 or TRBV6-3 and J usage is TRBJ1-5, with D unclear. The source is a young man in good health. CDR3 residues: CASSYSGSQPQHF. CDR3 bases: TGTGCCAGCAGTTACTCTGGTAGCCAGCCCCAGCATTTT.